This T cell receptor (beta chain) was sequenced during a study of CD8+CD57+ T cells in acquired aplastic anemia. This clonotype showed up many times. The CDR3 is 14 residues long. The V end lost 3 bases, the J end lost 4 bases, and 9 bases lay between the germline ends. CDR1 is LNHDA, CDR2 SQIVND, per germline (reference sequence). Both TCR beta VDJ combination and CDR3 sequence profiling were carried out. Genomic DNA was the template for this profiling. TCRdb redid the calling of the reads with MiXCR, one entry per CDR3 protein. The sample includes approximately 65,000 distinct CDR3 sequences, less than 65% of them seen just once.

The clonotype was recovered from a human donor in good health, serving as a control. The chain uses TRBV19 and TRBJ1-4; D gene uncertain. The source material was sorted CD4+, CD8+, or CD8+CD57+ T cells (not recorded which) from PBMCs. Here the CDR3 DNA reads TGTGCCAGTAGTATTTTGCGGGATAATGAAAAACTGTTTTTT. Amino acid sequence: CASSILRDNEKLFF.